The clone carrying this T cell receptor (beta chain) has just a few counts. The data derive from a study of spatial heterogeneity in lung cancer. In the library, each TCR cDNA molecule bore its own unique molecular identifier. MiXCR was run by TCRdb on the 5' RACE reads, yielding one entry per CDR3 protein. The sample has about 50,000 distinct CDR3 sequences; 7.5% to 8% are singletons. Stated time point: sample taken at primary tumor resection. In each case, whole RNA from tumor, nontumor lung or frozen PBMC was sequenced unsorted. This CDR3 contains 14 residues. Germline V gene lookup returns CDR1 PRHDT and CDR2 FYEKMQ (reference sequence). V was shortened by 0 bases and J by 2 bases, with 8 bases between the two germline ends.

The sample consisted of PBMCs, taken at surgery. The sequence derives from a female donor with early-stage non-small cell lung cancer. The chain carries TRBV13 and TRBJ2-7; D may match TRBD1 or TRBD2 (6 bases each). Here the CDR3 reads CASSLGGGTYEQYF. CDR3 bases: TGTGCCAGCAGCTTAGGAGGGGGGACCTACGAGCAGTACTTC.